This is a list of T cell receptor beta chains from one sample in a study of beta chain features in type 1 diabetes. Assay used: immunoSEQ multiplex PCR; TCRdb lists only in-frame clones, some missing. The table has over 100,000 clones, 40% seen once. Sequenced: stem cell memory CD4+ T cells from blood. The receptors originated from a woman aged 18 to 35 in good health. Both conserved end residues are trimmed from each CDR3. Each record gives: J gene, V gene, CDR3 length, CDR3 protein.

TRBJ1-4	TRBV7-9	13	ASSFMSRGREKLF
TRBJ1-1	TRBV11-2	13	ASSPGQGAYTEAF
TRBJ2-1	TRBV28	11	ASTGTLYNEQF
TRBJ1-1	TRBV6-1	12	ASSDIPRRTEAF
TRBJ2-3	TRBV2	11	ASCGSRTDTQY
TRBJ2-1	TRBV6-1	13	ASSLLLAAFNEQF
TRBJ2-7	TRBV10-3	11	AISRDRGGEQY
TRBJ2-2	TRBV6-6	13	ASRGGQLNTGELF
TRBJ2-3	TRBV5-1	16	ASSGRPTSLRSTDTQY
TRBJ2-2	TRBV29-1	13	SVGRSSGSTGELF
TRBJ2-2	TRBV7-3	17	ASSLTGELAGANTGELF
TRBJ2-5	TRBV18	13	ASSPPREVGETQY
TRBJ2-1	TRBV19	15	ASKSSGRAGGNNEQF
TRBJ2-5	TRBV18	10	ASSPLQETQY
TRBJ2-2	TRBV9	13	ASSVGIGETGELF
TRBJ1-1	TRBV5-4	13	ASSVSGTGFTEAF
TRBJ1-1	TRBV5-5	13	ASSTGTVLNTEAF
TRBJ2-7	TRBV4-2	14	ASSPGRGTSRSEQY
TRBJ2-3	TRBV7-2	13	ASSPQGLGRDTQY
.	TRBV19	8	ASSGRRQY
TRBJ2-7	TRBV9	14	ASSLRQRAAPGEQY
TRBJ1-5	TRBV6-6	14	ASRNTGPALHQPQH
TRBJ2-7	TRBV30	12	AWISGQGFDEQY
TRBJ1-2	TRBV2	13	ASSAAQGANYGYT
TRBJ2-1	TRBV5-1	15	ASSLGLADASYNEQF
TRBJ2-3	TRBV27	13	ASSGRDRPTDTQY
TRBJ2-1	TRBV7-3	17	ASSSPTGRGTSGYNEQF
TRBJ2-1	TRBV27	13	ASSSLAGGKIEQF
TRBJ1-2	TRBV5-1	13	ASSFDTGENYGYT
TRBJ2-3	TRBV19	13	ASSIGRIHTDTQY